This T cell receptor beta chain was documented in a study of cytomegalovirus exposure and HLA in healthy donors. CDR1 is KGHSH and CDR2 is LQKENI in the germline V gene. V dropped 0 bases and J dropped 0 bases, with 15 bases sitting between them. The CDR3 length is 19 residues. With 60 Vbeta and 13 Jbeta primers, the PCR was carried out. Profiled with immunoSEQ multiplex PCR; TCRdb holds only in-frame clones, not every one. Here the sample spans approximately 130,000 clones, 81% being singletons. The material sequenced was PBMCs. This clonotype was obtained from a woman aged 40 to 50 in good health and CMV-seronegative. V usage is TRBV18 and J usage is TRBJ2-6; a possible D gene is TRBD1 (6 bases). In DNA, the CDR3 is TGTGCCAGCTCACCACCGGAACGAGGACAGAACTCTGGGGCCAACGTCCTGACTTTC. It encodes CASSPPERGQNSGANVLTF.